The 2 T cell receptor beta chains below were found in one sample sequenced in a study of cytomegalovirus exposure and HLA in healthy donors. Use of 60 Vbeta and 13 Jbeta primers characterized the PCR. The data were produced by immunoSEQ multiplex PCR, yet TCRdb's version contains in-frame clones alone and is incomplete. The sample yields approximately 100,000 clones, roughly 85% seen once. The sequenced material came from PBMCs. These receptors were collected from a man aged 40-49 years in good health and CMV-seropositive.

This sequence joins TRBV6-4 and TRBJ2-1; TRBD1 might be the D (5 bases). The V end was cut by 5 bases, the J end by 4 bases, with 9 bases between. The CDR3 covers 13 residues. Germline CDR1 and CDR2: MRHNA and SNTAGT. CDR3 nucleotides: TGTGCCAGCAGTTCGGACATTTACAATGAGCAGTTCTTC. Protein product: CASSSDIYNEQFF.

The CDR3 sequence: CASSLLPSGTDFNEKLFF. CDR3 coding DNA: TGCGCCAGCAGCTTACTACCGTCCGGGACAGATTTTAATGAAAAACTGTTTTTT. V gene TRBV5-1 combines with J gene TRBJ1-4; 7 bases align to TRBD1. V was pared by 2 bases and J by 4 bases, with 14 bases of the junction left unmatched. The CDR3 has 18 amino acids. CDR1 and CDR2 from the germline V gene are SGHRS and YFSETQ.